A selection of T cell receptor beta chains follows, all from one sample in a study of blood T cell repertoires in COVID-19. Profiled with immunoSEQ multiplex PCR; TCRdb holds only in-frame clones, not every one. The sample records around 20,000 clones, about 88% being singletons. The sequencing sample was made of peripheral blood. Source of these receptors: a man in his forties or fifties with active COVID-19. CDR3s leave out the opening cysteine and the closing phenylalanine or tryptophan. D genes are given only for firm matches.

>TRBV5-5|TRBJ1-3|-
ASSWSGSGNTIY
>TRBV29-1|TRBJ2-5|-
SVRVMETQY
>TRBV5-1|TRBJ1-1|TRBD1
ASSSLTGGGTEAF
>TRBV5-1|TRBJ1-5|-
ASSLTGNQPQH
>TRBV6-2/TRBV6-3|TRBJ2-7|-
ASSYVGGLVYEQY
>TRBV15|TRBJ2-4|-
ATSRAQGMVFGNIQY
>TRBV6-5|TRBJ1-5|-
ASRADSNQPQH
>TRBV15|TRBJ1-6|-
ATSVLQAVSVRSPLH
>TRBV19|TRBJ2-5|-
ASSIRGLPYQETQY
>TRBV19|TRBJ2-3|-
ASSIQVHLGGGDTQY
>TRBV21-1|TRBJ2-1|-
ASSKMGLAGVSSYNEQF
>TRBV6-5|TRBJ2-3|-
ASSYSLAVRTDTQY
>TRBV4-3|TRBJ2-7|-
ASSQEGVADRSYEQY
>TRBV5-8|TRBJ1-6|-
ASSLRPTGHNSPLH
>TRBV19|TRBJ1-2|TRBD1
ASSIPRGRQGYGYT
>TRBV27|TRBJ1-6|-
ASSLSWTAPLH
>TRBV21-1|TRBJ1-1|-
ASSARPGGHAMNTEAF
>TRBV6-5|TRBJ1-4|-
ASINRFGEKLF
>TRBV24-1|TRBJ1-1|-
ATSLFERNYTEAF
>TRBV6-6|TRBJ2-2|TRBD2
ASRPGLGPPGELLF
>TRBV6-5|TRBJ1-2|-
ASSYSKGNYGYT
>TRBV19|TRBJ2-7|TRBD1
ASSIDDRAYEQY
>TRBV6-6|TRBJ2-1|TRBD2
ASTWGGVGNEQF
>TRBV18|TRBJ2-2|TRBD1
ASSPRQGHGELF
>TRBV11-2|TRBJ2-3|TRBD2
ASRLAGGADTQY
>TRBV7-9|TRBJ2-7|TRBD2
ASSLGLAGPRYEQY
>TRBV6-5|TRBJ2-1|-
ASSYSPGFNEQF
>TRBV11-2|TRBJ2-3|-
ASSLASKAQGTQY
>TRBV28|TRBJ1-4|-
ASSMTAPANEKLF
>TRBV5-4|TRBJ2-7|TRBD2
ASSLGLAELSYEQY
>TRBV19|TRBJ2-7|TRBD2
ASSIAQPGLAGYEQY
>TRBV27|TRBJ2-1|TRBD2
ASSHPGLHYNEQF
>TRBV7-3|TRBJ1-1|-
ASSLGGRNTEAF
>TRBV6-2/TRBV6-3|TRBJ2-7|TRBD1
ASSFISLGQGYEQY
>TRBV12-3/TRBV12-4|TRBJ1-1|-
ASSLQAFEKAF
>TRBV27|TRBJ1-1|TRBD1
ASSSWTGGWTEAF
>TRBV27|TRBJ2-4|-
ASSLSTTFKNIQY
>TRBV5-1|TRBJ2-1|TRBD1
ASSPGQGLYNEQF
>TRBV3-1/TRBV3-2|TRBJ2-3|-
ASSLRAGRGADTQY
>TRBV2|TRBJ2-7|TRBD1
ASQGGSLRSYEQY
>TRBV4-3|TRBJ2-7|TRBD2
ASSQTLSGVYEQY